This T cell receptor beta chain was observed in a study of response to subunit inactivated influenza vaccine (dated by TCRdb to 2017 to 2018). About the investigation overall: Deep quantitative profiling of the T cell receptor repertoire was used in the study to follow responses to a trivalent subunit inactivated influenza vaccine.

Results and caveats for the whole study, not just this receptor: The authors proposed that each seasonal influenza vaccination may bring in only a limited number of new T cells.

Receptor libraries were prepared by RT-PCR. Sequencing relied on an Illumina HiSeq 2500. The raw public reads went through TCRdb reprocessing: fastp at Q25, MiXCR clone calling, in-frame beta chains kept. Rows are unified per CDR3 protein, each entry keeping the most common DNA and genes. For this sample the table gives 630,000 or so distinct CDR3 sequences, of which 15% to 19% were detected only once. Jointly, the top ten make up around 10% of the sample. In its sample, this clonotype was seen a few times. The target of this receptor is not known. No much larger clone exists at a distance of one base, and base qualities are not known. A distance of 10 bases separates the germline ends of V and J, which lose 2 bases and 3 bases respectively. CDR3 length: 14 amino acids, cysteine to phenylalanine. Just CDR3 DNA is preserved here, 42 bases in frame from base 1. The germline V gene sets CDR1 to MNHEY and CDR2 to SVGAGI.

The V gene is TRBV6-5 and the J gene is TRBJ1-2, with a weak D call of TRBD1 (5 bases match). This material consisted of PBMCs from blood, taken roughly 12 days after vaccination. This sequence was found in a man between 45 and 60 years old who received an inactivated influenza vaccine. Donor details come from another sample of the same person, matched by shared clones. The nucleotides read TGTGCCAGCAGTTACGTCGGGACCGACTATGGCTACACCTTC. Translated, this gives CASSYVGTDYGYTF.